This TCR beta chain was captured in a study of graft-versus-host responses after intestinal transplantation. Study overall: Transplant recipients had multivisceral, liver-intestinal, or isolated intestinal grafts. Study-wide results and limits: An association linked early post-transplant HvG declines with peak circulating GvH clone levels. GvH clonotypes were identified within recipient marrow, with a subset emerging first in ileum or blood.

Germline V gene lookup returns CDR1 MNHEY and CDR2 SVGAGI. CDR3 length: 16 amino acids. Trimming cost V 0 bases and J 4 bases; bases outside gene matches: 4. Sequencing was performed with immunoSEQ multiplex PCR; in TCRdb, only in-frame clones are kept and a portion is missing. Among approximately 58,000 clones, around 90% were seen once, and the ten largest hold 1.6%. For this clone: Its cognate antigen is unknown.

This specimen consisted of PBMCs, obtained 26 days after transplant. This TCR was recovered from a human patient who received an intestinal transplant, so some T cells may come from the graft donor. This chain links TRBV6-5 with TRBJ2-1; 9 positions match TRBD2. The CDR3 spells CASSYSLTSGYNEQFF. The CDR3 DNA follows: TGTGCCAGCAGTTACTCCCTGACTAGCGGTTACAATGAGCAGTTCTTC.